The 4 T cell receptor beta chains below were found in one sample sequenced in a study of T cell clonality in common variable immunodeficiency. Overall study findings and caveats: Reportedly, TCR beta sequences from common variable immunodeficiency showed fewer deletions and N-nucleotide insertions.

Antigen specificity for these receptors is unknown. Only in-frame clones appear in the TCRdb table, and some are missing; sequencing was by immunoSEQ multiplex PCR. Observed in the sample are around 30,000 clones, none of them singletons. The sample taken for sequencing was peripheral blood mononuclear cells. Receptor source: a human donor with common variable immunodeficiency.

This clone came up a few times. Germline and junction disagree at one end, which may indicate a read error. The missing CDR3 end, 3 residues past where the read stops, is filled in from the germline J gene. The chain employs TRBV7-7 and TRBJ2-5; D gene unclear. CDR1 and CDR2 from the germline V gene are SSHAT and FNYEAQ (reference sequence). This CDR3 contains 13 residues. CDR3 bases read: TGTACCAGCAGCTTTGTAAGGCAAGAGACC. Translation gives CTSSFVRQET. The entire CDR3 is CTSSFVRQETQYF. Supplemented by reference TRBV7-7 and TRBJ2-5, the full variable domain reads GAGVSQSPRYKVTKRGQDVTLRCDPISSHATLYWYQQALGQGPEFLTYFNYEAQPDKSGLPSDRFSAERPEGSISTLTIQRTEQRDSAMYRCTSSFVRQETQYFGPGTRLLVL.

This clone was found many times. With the read ending 3 residues before the CDR3 end, the germline J gene is used to fill in that end. This chain connects TRBV7-8 to TRBJ2-3, with D possibly TRBD1 on 6 matching bases. Germline CDR1 reads SGHVS; CDR2 reads FQNEAQ. The CDR3 spans 16 residues. V was trimmed by 5 bases and J by 0 bases, leaving 15 bases between them. Incomplete CDR3 DNA: TGTGCCAGCAGCGCACACGGGACACTAAGCACAGATACG. Translating it yields CASSAHGTLSTDT. In full, the CDR3 reads CASSAHGTLSTDTQYF.

In this sample, this clone turned up many times. With the read ending 3 residues before the CDR3 end, the germline J gene is used to fill in that end. V gene TRBV29-1 combines with J gene TRBJ1-1; D is perhaps TRBD1 (6 bases). CDR3 size: 14 residues. Looked up from germline, CDR1 is SQVTM and CDR2 is ANQGSEA. V lost 1 base and J 0 bases, leaving 9 bases between the germline ends. Partial CDR3 DNA: TGCAGCGTTGAAGGTACAGGGATGAACACTGAA. This codes for CSVEGTGMNTE. The full-length CDR3 reads as CSVEGTGMNTEAFF.

This clone was seen ten or more times. The CDR3 goes on 3 residues after the read ends, and that part is filled in from the germline J gene. V is TRBV11-2 and J is TRBJ1-5; tentatively, D is TRBD1 (6 bases). The germline V gene has CDR1 SGHAT and CDR2 FQNNGV. The V gene lost 1 base and the J gene lost 2 bases, with 9 bases spanning the gap. There are 15 residues in the CDR3. The CDR3 loop is CASSLGSGGNQPQHF. The covered CDR3 bases are TGTGCCAGCAGCTTAGGGTCAGGGGGCAATCAGCCC.